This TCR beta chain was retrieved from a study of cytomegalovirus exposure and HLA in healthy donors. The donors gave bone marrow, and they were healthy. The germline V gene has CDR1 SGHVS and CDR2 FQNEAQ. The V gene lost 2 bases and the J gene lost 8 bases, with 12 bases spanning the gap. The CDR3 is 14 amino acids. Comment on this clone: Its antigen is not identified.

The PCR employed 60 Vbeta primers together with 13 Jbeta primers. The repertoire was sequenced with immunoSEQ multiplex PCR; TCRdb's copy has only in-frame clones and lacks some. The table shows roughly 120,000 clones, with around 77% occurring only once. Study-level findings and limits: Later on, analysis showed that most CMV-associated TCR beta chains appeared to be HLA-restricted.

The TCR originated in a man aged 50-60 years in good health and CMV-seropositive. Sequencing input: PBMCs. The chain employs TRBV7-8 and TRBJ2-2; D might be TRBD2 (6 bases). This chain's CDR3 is CASSLSRGMGELFF. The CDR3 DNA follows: TGTGCCAGCAGCTTATCACGGGGGATGGGGGAGCTGTTTTTT.